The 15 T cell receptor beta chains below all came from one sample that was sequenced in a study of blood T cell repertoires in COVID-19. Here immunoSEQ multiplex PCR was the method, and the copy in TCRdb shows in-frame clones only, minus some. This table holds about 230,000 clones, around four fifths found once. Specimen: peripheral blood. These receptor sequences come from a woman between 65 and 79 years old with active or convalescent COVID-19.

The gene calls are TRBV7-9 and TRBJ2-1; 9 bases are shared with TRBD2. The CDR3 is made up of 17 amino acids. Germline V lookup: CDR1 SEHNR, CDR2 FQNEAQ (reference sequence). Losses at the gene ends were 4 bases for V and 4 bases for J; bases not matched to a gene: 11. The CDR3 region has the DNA TGTGCCAGCAGCTCCCAACTAGCGGGCCTATTTTACAATGAGCAGTTCTTC. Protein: CASSSQLAGLFYNEQFF. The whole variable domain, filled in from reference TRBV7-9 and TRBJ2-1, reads DTGVSQNPRHKITKRGQNVTFRCDPISEHNRLYWYRQTLGQGPEFLTYFQNEAQLEKSRLLSDRFSAERPKGSFSTLEIQRTEQGDSAMYLCASSSQLAGLFYNEQFFGPGTRLTVL.

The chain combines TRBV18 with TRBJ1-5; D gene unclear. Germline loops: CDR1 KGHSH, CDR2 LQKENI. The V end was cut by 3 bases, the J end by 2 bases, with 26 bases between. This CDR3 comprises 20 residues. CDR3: CASSPTGGITRGGGNQPQHF. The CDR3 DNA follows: TGTGCCAGCTCACCCACGGGCGGTATAACTCGGGGAGGCGGCAATCAGCCCCAGCATTTT. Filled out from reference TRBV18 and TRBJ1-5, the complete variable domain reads NAGVMQNPRHLVRRRGQEARLRCSPMKGHSHVYWYRQLPEEGLKFMVYLQKENIIDESGMPKERFSAEFPKEGPSILRIQQVVRGDSAAYFCASSPTGGITRGGGNQPQHFGDGTRLSIL.

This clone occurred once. The CDR3 DNA follows: TGTGCCAGTAGTATAGACAGGGGGCCTGAAGCTTTCTTT. Amino acid sequence: CASSIDRGPEAFF. The V gene is TRBV19, the J gene TRBJ1-1; 8 nucleotides agree with TRBD1. V was clipped by 0 bases and J by 6 bases; unmatched bases: 0. Germline V CDR1 and CDR2: LNHDA, SQIVND (reference sequence). The CDR3 contains 13 residues.

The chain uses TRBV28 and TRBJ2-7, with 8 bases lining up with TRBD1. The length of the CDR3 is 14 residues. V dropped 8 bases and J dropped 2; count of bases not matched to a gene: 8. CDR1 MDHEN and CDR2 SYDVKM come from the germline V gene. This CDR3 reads CASSWGQDPYEQYF. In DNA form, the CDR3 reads TGTGCCAGCTCCTGGGGACAGGATCCCTACGAGCAGTACTTC.

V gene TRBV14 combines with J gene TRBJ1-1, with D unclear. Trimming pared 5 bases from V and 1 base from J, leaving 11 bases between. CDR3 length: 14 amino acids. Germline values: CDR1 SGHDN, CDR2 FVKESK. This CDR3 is CASSYHNSNTEAFF. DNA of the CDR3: TGTGCCAGCAGCTACCACAATTCGAACACTGAAGCTTTCTTT.

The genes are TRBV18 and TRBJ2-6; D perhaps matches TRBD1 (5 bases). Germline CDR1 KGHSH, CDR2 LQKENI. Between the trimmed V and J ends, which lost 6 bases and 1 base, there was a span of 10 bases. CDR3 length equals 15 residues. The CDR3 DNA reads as TGTGCCAGCTCCCTAGGGGTTTCTGGGGCCAACGTCCTGACTTTC. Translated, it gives CASSLGVSGANVLTF.

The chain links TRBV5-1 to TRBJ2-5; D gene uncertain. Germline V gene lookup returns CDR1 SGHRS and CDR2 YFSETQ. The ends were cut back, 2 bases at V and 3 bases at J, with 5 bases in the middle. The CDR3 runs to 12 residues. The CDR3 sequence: CASSLTEETQYF. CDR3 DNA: TGCGCCAGCAGCTTAACAGAAGAGACCCAGTACTTC.

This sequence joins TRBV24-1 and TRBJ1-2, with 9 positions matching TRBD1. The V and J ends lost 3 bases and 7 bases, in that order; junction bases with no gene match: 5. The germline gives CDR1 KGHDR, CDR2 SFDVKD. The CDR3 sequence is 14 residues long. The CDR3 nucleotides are TGTGCCACCAGTGATACTACAGGGGGCGTTGGCTACACCTTC. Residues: CATSDTTGGVGYTF.

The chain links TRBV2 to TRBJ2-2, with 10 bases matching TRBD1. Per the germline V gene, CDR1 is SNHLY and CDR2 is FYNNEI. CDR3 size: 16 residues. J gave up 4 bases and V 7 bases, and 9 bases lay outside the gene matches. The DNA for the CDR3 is TGTGCCAGCACTACCGGACAGGGGGGTTTCACCGGGGAGCTGTTTTTT. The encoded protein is CASTTGQGGFTGELFF. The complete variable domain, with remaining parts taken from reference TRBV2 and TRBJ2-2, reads EPEVTQTPSHQVTQMGQEVILRCVPISNHLYFYWYRQILGQKVEFLVSFYNNEISEKSEIFDDQFSVERPDGSNFTLKIRSTKLEDSAMYFCASTTGQGGFTGELFFGEGSRLTVL.

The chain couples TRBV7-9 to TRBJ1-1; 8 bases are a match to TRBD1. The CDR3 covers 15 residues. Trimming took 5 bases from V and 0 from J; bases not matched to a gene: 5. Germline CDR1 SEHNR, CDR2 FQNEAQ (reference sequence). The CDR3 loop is CASSPDRDLNTEAFF. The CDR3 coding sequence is TGTGCCAGCAGCCCGGACAGGGACCTGAACACTGAAGCTTTCTTT.

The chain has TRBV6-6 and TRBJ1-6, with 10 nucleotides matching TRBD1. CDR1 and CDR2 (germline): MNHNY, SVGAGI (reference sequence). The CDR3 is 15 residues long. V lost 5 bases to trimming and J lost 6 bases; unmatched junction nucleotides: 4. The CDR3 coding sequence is TGTGCCAGCAGTCCTGGGACAGGGGCTAATTCACCCCTCCACTTT. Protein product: CASSPGTGANSPLHF.

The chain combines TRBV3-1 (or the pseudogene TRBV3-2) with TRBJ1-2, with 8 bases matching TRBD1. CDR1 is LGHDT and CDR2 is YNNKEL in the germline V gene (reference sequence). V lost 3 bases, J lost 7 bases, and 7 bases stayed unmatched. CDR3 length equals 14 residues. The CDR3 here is CASSHTTGGRGYTF. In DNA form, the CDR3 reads TGTGCCAGCAGCCATACCACAGGGGGACGTGGCTACACCTTC.

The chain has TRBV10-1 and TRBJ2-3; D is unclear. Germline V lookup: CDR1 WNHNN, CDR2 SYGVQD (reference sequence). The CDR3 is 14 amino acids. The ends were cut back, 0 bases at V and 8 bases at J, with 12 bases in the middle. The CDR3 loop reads CASSESFPSGTQYF. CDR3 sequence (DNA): TGCGCCAGCAGTGAGTCATTCCCCTCGGGTACGCAGTATTTT.

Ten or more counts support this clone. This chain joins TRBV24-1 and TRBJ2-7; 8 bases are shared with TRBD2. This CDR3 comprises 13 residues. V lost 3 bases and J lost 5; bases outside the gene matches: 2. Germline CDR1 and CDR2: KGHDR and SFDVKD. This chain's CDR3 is CATSDGTRDEQYF. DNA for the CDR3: TGTGCCACCAGTGATGGGACTAGGGACGAGCAGTACTTC.

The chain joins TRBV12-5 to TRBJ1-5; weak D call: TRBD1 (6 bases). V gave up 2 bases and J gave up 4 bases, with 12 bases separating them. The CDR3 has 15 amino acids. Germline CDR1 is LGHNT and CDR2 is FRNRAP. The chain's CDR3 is CASGLPSQGNQPQHF. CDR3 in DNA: TGTGCTAGTGGTTTGCCATCTCAGGGGAATCAGCCCCAGCATTTT.